A single sample gave rise to the 12 T cell receptor beta chains below, sequenced in a study of T cell repertoires in cytomegalovirus infection. TCRdb reprocessed the reads with MiXCR, giving one entry per CDR3 protein. This sample carries approximately 200,000 distinct CDR3 sequences, about 23% of them seen once, and the ten largest clones take 18%. The sample consisted of CD8+ T cells from PBMCs. Receptors originate from a human donor in good health (CMV status not recorded). Some clones in this sample may be carry-over from other donors' samples.

The chain links TRBV5-5 to TRBJ2-1, with TRBD1 matching over 8 bases. The V gene end was trimmed by 4 bases and the J gene end by 8 bases; junction bases not matched to a gene: 29. The CDR3 spans 21 residues. CDR1 SGHKS and CDR2 YYEKEE come from the germline V gene (reference sequence). CDR3 nucleotides: TGTGCCAGCAGCACAGACGGTAACCCGGGACAGGTGGTATCATACTGGTATGAGCAGTTCTTC. Amino acid sequence: CASSTDGNPGQVVSYWYEQFF.

The table lists this clonotype with a count of one. This rearrangement joins TRBV19 to TRBJ1-5; D is ambiguous. The germline V and J ends were trimmed by 6 bases and 4 bases, with 7 bases remaining between them. Germline CDR1 and CDR2: LNHDA and SQIVND (reference sequence). CDR3 length: 12 residues. This CDR3 reads CASRGGNQPQHF. The CDR3 DNA reads as TGTGCCAGTAGGGGCGGGAATCAGCCCCAGCATTTT.

This clonotype was picked up many times. The gene calls are TRBV7-2 and TRBJ1-5; tentative D call: TRBD1 (5 bases). The CDR3 is 16 amino acids. V was shortened by 1 base and J by 0 bases, with 10 bases between the two germline ends. Germline V gene sequence: CDR1 SGHTA, CDR2 FQGNSA. CDR3 DNA: TGTGCCAGCAGCTTAGTCGGGGGATATAGCAATCAGCCCCAGCATTTT. It yields the protein CASSLVGGYSNQPQHF. The whole variable domain, filled in from reference TRBV7-2 and TRBJ1-5, reads GAGVSQSPSNKVTEKGKDVELRCDPISGHTALYWYRQSLGQGLEFLIYFQGNSAPDKSGLPSDRFSAERTGGSVSTLTIQRTQQEDSAVYLCASSLVGGYSNQPQHFGDGTRLSIL.

As regards this clonotype: A much larger clone differs from this one at a single base, so this may be a read error. The V and J genes are TRBV12-3 or TRBV12-4 and TRBJ2-7, with TRBD1 as a possible D gene (6 bases). The CDR3 totals 14 residues. Between the trimmed V and J ends, which lost 1 base and 4 bases, there was a span of 11 bases. The CDR3 reads CASSLGEGVYEQYF. Here the CDR3 DNA reads TGTGCCAGCAGTTTAGGAGAGGGGGTGTACGAGCAGTACTTC.

This chain connects TRBV27 to TRBJ2-2; 8 positions agree with TRBD1. V was clipped by 5 bases and J by 3 bases; unmatched bases: 8. This CDR3 is 16 amino acids long. CDR1 is MNHEY, CDR2 SMNVEV, per germline (reference sequence). CDR3 in DNA: TGTGCCAGCAGTCCACCCGGACAGGGCTACACCGGGGAGCTGTTTTTT. Encoded protein: CASSPPGQGYTGELFF.

This clonotype occurred many times. V usage is TRBV5-1 and J usage is TRBJ1-1; the match to TRBD1 covers 8 bases. CDR1 is SGHRS and CDR2 is YFSETQ in the germline V gene. Trimming removed 0 bases from V and 0 bases from J; junction bases left unmatched: 4. The CDR3 is 16 amino acids. The CDR3 spells CASSLAGGGMNTEAFF. Written as DNA, the CDR3 is TGCGCCAGCAGCTTGGCAGGGGGCGGGATGAACACTGAAGCTTTCTTT.

This clonotype was detected only once. This rearrangement joins TRBV2 to TRBJ2-7; 7 nucleotides agree with TRBD2. Germline CDR1 SNHLY, CDR2 FYNNEI. CDR3 length: 15 residues. Trimming took 3 bases from V and 0 from J; bases not matched to a gene: 5. CDR3 loop: CASSDERGVSYEQYF. CDR3 bases: TGTGCCAGCAGTGATGAACGGGGGGTCTCCTACGAGCAGTACTTC.

The rearrangement joins TRBV28 to TRBJ1-6; D gene uncertain. Germline-derived CDR1 and CDR2 are MDHEN and SYDVKM. V was shortened by 6 bases and J by 0 bases, with 12 bases between the two germline ends. CDR3 length: 16 amino acids. The CDR3: CASSLGRFSYNSPLHF. CDR3 in DNA: TGTGCCAGCAGCTTAGGTCGGTTCTCCTATAATTCACCCCTCCACTTT. Looking up the rest from reference TRBV28 and TRBJ1-6 gives the full variable domain: DVKVTQSSRYLVKRTGEKVFLECVQDMDHENMFWYRQDPGLGLRLIYFSYDVKMKEKGDIPEGYSVSREKKERFSLILESASTNQTSMYLCASSLGRFSYNSPLHFGNGTRLTVT.

V gene TRBV4-1 combines with J gene TRBJ1-1; possible D gene TRBD1, 6 bases. V gave up 1 base and J gave up 4 bases, with 7 bases separating them. Germline loops: CDR1 MGHRA, CDR2 YSYEKL. The CDR3 sequence is 13 residues long. The CDR3 DNA reads as TGCGCCAGCAGCCAAGGGACAGTCACTGAAGCTTTCTTT. This translates into CASSQGTVTEAFF.

This rearrangement joins TRBV27 to TRBJ1-1; D is unresolved. This CDR3 is built from 17 residues. V was shortened by 0 bases and J by 2 bases, with 16 bases between the two germline ends. Germline V gene sequence: CDR1 MNHEY, CDR2 SMNVEV (reference sequence). CDR3 protein: CASSLSPTIWRNTEAFF. DNA for the CDR3: TGTGCCAGCAGTTTATCCCCCACCATTTGGAGAAACACTGAAGCTTTCTTT.

The chain couples TRBV7-6 to TRBJ1-2; no clear D gene. The V and J ends lost 0 bases and 8 bases respectively, with 10 bases between them. CDR3 length: 13 amino acids. In germline, CDR1 is SGHVS, CDR2 FNYEAQ. CDR3 sequence: CASSLASQNGYTF. The CDR3 DNA reads as TGTGCCAGCAGCTTAGCGTCGCAGAACGGCTACACCTTC.

V usage is TRBV20-1 and J usage is TRBJ2-1; 11 positions match TRBD2. Germline V gene lookup returns CDR1 DFQATT and CDR2 SNEGSKA (reference sequence). CDR3 length equals 17 residues. Losses at the gene ends were 1 base for V and 6 bases for J; bases not matched to a gene: 11. CDR3 protein: CSARALGLAGASNEQFF. The CDR3 bases are TGCAGTGCTAGAGCTCTCGGACTAGCGGGCGCTAGCAATGAGCAGTTCTTC.